Presented here are 20 T cell receptor beta chains from one specimen sequenced in a study of radiotherapy plus CTLA-4 blockade in lung cancer. Assay: immunoSEQ multiplex PCR; the TCRdb copy retains only in-frame clones and omits some. The sample lists about 97,000 clones, under 85% occurring once. The sequenced sample was peripheral blood, obtained from a patient treated with radiotherapy plus ipilimumab. These receptors all come from a human donor with non-small cell lung cancer who had a partial response to radiotherapy plus ipilimumab. Some clones in this sample may be carry-over from other donors' samples.

DNA of the CDR3: TGTGCCAGCAGCTTAGTGAACAACGGCTACACCTTC. It specifies CASSLVNNGYTF. The chain has TRBV7-2 and TRBJ1-2; D unclear. This CDR3 is built from 12 residues. CDR1 SGHTA and CDR2 FQGNSA come from the germline V gene. The V gene lost 1 base and the J gene lost 8 bases, with 8 bases spanning the gap.

The chain couples TRBV16 to TRBJ2-7, with D perhaps TRBD1 (7 bases). The CDR3 has 17 residues. Germline V gene data show CDR1 as KGHSY and CDR2 as FQNENV. The V and J ends lost 4 bases and 2 bases respectively, with 21 bases between them. CDR3 loop: CASSPRWRGRGAYEQYF. The CDR3 DNA follows: TGTGCCAGCAGCCCTCGGTGGAGGGGGCGCGGGGCCTACGAGCAGTACTTC.

The rearrangement joins TRBV6-5 to TRBJ1-6; D is perhaps TRBD1 (6 bases). V lost 2 bases and J 7 bases, leaving 9 bases between the germline ends. CDR1 MNHEY and CDR2 SVGAGI come from the germline V gene. This CDR3 is built from 14 residues. CDR3 nucleotides: TGTGCCAGCAGTTACCGACAGGCGAATTCACCCCTCCACTTT. Its protein is CASSYRQANSPLHF.

In its sample, this clone was seen a few times. The same CDR3 is also encoded by other DNA sequences in this sample. The rearrangement links TRBV5-1 to TRBJ2-6; D uncertain. The V gene lost 1 base and the J gene lost 0 bases, with 5 bases spanning the gap. This CDR3 contains 15 residues. Germline CDR1 is SGHRS and CDR2 is YFSETQ. This CDR3 is CASSLTGSGANVLTF. The CDR3 DNA sequence: TGCGCCAGCAGCTTGACGGGCTCTGGGGCCAACGTCCTGACTTTC.

This rearrangement joins TRBV10-3 to TRBJ2-5, with D possibly matching TRBD2 (5 bases). V shed 11 bases and J shed 0 bases, with 16 bases lying between them. This CDR3 comprises 14 residues. Germline lookup yields CDR1 ENHRY and CDR2 SYGVKD. The CDR3 loop is CASGSGTNQETQYF. Here the CDR3 DNA reads TGTGCCTCGGGGAGTGGAACTAACCAAGAGACCCAGTACTTC.

The rearrangement links TRBV5-4 to TRBJ1-2; TRBD1 might be the D (6 bases). Germline V gene lookup returns CDR1 SGHNT and CDR2 YYREEE (reference sequence). CDR3 size: 14 residues. V was clipped by 5 bases and J by 10 bases, with 21 bases between them. The CDR3 sequence: CASRDGQFGYLYTF. The DNA of the CDR3 is TGTGCCAGCAGGGATGGACAGTTCGGTTACCTCTACACCTTC.

The chain joins TRBV30 to TRBJ2-1, with TRBD2 matching over 12 bases. CDR1 and CDR2 from the germline V gene are GTSNPN and SVGIG (reference sequence). This CDR3 has 16 residues. V lost 0 bases and J lost 7; bases outside the gene matches: 7. The CDR3 nucleotides read TGTGCCTGGAGTGTTTATCTAGCGGGAGGGCAAAATGAGCAGTTCTTC. It specifies CAWSVYLAGGQNEQFF.

The chain links TRBV5-1 to TRBJ1-2; 8 bases agree with TRBD1. In germline, CDR1 is SGHRS, CDR2 YFSETQ. The V and J ends lost 4 bases and 1 base, in that order; junction bases with no gene match: 3. This CDR3 has 14 residues. CDR3 coding DNA: TGCGCCAGCAGCCCCGGACAGGGTAACTATGGCTACACCTTC. It translates to CASSPGQGNYGYTF.

This clone has only one observation. The chain uses TRBV27 and TRBJ2-7; possible D gene TRBD2, 6 bases. Trimming shortened V by 1 base and J by 2 bases, and 6 bases separated the two germline ends. Germline CDR1 is MNHEY and CDR2 is SMNVEV (reference sequence). CDR3 length: 13 amino acids. The CDR3: CASSLWGAYEQYF. CDR3 DNA sequence: TGTGCCAGCAGTTTATGGGGGGCCTACGAGCAGTACTTC.

This chain connects TRBV10-2 to TRBJ1-5; 11 bases agree with TRBD1. The CDR3 has 15 residues. J gave up 4 bases and V 6 bases, and 5 bases lay outside the gene matches. Germline lookup yields CDR1 WSHSY and CDR2 SAAADI. The DNA of the CDR3 is TGCGCCAGCAGACCCGGGACAGGGGGTAATCAGCCCCAGCATTTT. It codes for CASRPGTGGNQPQHF.

The table lists this clone with a few counts. Compared with germline, one end of the junction differs, possibly owing to a read error. The chain joins TRBV7-3 to TRBJ2-2; 11 nucleotides line up with TRBD2. The CDR3 covers 16 residues. CDR1 SGHTA and CDR2 FQGTGA come from the germline V gene. The CDR3 loop is CASSLTSGSNTGELFF. The CDR3, as DNA: TGTGCCAGCAGCCTAACTAGCGGGAGCAACACCGGGGAGCTGTTTTTT.

V gene TRBV30 combines with J gene TRBJ1-1, with TRBD1 as a possible D gene (5 bases). V lost 2 bases, J lost 4 bases, and 11 bases lay in between. Germline values: CDR1 GTSNPN, CDR2 SVGIG (reference sequence). The CDR3 contains 13 residues. CDR3 bases: TGTGCCTGGAGTTCGCAGGGTGGCACTGAAGCTTTCTTT. Translating it yields CAWSSQGGTEAFF. Looking up the rest from reference TRBV30 and TRBJ1-1 gives the full variable domain: SQTIHQWPATLVQPVGSPLSLECTVEGTSNPNLYWYRQAAGRGLQLLFYSVGIGQISSEVPQNLSASRPQDRQFILSSKKLLLSDSGFYLCAWSSQGGTEAFFGQGTRLTVV.

The rearrangement joins TRBV2 to TRBJ2-5; TRBD2 matches at 8 bases. Trimming took 2 bases from V and 5 from J; bases not matched to a gene: 7. Germline values: CDR1 SNHLY, CDR2 FYNNEI. There are 15 residues in the CDR3. The chain's CDR3 is CASSENGRALETQYF. In DNA form, the CDR3 reads TGTGCCAGCAGTGAAAACGGGAGGGCCCTTGAGACCCAGTACTTC.

V is TRBV7-3 and J is TRBJ2-1; the match to TRBD2 covers 8 bases. The V gene end was trimmed by 8 bases and the J gene end by 6 bases; junction bases not matched to a gene: 12. The CDR3 covers 15 residues. The V gene's germline CDR1 is SGHTA and CDR2 FQGTGA. CDR3 in amino acids: CASSKAGGAGNEQFF. DNA of the CDR3: TGTGCCAGCTCGAAGGCCGGGGGGGCCGGCAATGAGCAGTTCTTC.

The genes are TRBV28 and TRBJ2-5, with TRBD2 matching over 10 bases. The CDR3 extends over 15 amino acids. Germline loops: CDR1 MDHEN, CDR2 SYDVKM. V lost 4 bases and J lost 5; bases outside the gene matches: 7. CDR3 bases: TGTGCCAGCAGTTCGAGCGGGGGGGCCACCGAGACCCAGTACTTC. Translated: CASSSSGGATETQYF.

The chain is built from TRBV7-2 and TRBJ1-6, with 10 bases identical to TRBD1. CDR1 and CDR2 from the germline V gene are SGHTA and FQGNSA. This CDR3 contains 15 residues. J lost 12 bases, V lost 3 bases, and 8 bases had no gene match. The CDR3 loop is CASSFGTGAPVPLHF. Here the CDR3 DNA reads TGTGCCAGCAGCTTCGGGACAGGGGCCCCTGTACCCCTCCACTTT.

CDR3 DNA sequence: TGCGCCAGCAGTGATGGAGGAGGGAGCTTCTCCACAGATACGCAGTATTTT. As protein: CASSDGGGSFSTDTQYF. This chain connects TRBV10-1 to TRBJ2-3; possible D gene TRBD2, 6 bases. The CDR3 sequence is 17 residues long. Germline V gene data show CDR1 as WNHNN and CDR2 as SYGVQD (reference sequence). Trimming shortened V by 3 bases and J by 2 bases, and 18 bases separated the two germline ends.

V is TRBV28 and J is TRBJ2-3; perhaps TRBD1 as D (6 bases). With 6 bases removed from V and 2 bases from J, the gap between germline ends came to 15 bases. Per the germline V gene, CDR1 is MDHEN and CDR2 is SYDVKM. The CDR3 has 15 amino acids. In nucleotides, the CDR3 is TGTGCCAGCAGAAAGACAGGTTATCCCACAGATACGCAGTATTTT. Protein: CASRKTGYPTDTQYF.

Turning to this clone: One junction end does not reproduce the germline sequence, and a read error may be involved. This sequence joins TRBV7-8 and TRBJ1-2, with TRBD1 as a possible D gene (5 bases). The CDR3 is 15 residues long. CDR1 and CDR2 (germline): SGHVS, FQNEAQ. CDR3 protein: CAGSWGDGRRYGYTF. In DNA, the CDR3 is TGTGCCGGCAGCTGGGGGGACGGTCGGAGGTATGGCTACACCTTC.

The V and J genes are TRBV6-5 and TRBJ1-2, with a possible D match to TRBD1 (5 bases). The ends were cut back, 0 bases at V and 5 bases at J, with 13 bases in the middle. Germline CDR1 and CDR2: MNHEY and SVGAGI. This CDR3 is 15 amino acids long. The CDR3 loop reads CASSYSAGKGYGYTF. Here the CDR3 DNA reads TGTGCCAGCAGTTACTCGGCAGGGAAGGGTTATGGCTACACCTTC.